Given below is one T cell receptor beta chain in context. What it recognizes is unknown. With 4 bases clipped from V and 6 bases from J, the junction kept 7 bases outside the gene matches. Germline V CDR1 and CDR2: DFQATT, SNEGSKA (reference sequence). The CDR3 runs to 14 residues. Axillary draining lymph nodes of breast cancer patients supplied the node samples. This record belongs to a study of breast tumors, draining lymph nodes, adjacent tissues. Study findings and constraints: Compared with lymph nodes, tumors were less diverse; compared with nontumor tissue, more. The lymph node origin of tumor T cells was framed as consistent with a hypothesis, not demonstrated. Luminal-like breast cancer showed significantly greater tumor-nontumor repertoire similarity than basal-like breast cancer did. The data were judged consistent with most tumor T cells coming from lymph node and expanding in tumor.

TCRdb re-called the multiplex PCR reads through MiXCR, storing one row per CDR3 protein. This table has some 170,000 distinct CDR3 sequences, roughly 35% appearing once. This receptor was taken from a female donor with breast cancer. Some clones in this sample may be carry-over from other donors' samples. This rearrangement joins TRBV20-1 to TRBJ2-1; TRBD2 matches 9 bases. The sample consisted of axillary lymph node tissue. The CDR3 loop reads CSATGTSTSNEQFF. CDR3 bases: TGCAGTGCTACCGGGACTAGCACTTCCAATGAGCAGTTCTTC.